Below, one T cell receptor (beta chain) is given with its context. Its antigen remains unknown. In germline, CDR1 is SGHVS, CDR2 FQNEAQ. The CDR3 extends over 18 amino acids. With 1 base clipped from V and 7 bases from J, the junction kept 10 bases outside the gene matches. TCRdb ran MiXCR on the 5' RACE reads and lists one entry per CDR3 protein. Here the sample spans about 210,000 distinct CDR3 sequences, around 27% being singletons. The data were obtained in a study of T-cell memory formation after mild COVID-19. On the study more broadly: TCR clusters were mostly confined to one donor each.

Findings and limits, study-wide: Pre-infection memory contained some responding clones, which suggested that cross-reactive memory had joined. From day 15 to 85, contracting clones were balanced between CD4 and CD8, whereas later expanders leaned toward CD4+.

Sequencing input: PBMCs or a T cell subset sorted from them (not recorded which). The chain has TRBV7-8 and TRBJ2-1; 13 nucleotides line up with TRBD2. This clonotype was sampled from an adult woman who had mild COVID-19 (a few samples of this study predate the infection). Cell type and time point are not known. The chain's CDR3 is CASSLDPGLAGELNEQFF. In DNA, the CDR3 is TGTGCCAGCAGCTTAGACCCCGGACTAGCGGGAGAATTGAATGAGCAGTTCTTC.